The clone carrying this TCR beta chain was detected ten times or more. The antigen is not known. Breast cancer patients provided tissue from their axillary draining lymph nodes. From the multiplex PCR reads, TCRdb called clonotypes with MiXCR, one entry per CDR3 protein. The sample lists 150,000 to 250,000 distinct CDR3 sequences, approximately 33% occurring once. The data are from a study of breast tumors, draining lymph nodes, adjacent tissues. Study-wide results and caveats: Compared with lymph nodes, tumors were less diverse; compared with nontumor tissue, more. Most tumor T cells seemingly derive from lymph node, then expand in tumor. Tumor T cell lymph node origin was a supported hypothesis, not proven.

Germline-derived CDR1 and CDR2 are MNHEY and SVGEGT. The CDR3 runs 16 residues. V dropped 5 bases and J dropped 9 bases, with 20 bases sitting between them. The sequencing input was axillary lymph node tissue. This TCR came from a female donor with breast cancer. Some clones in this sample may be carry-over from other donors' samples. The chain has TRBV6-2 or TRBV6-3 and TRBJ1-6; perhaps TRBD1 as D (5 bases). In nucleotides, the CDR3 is TGTGCCAGCAGTAGCCGCCTGACAGTCAGCGTTTCACCCCTCCACTTT. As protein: CASSSRLTVSVSPLHF.